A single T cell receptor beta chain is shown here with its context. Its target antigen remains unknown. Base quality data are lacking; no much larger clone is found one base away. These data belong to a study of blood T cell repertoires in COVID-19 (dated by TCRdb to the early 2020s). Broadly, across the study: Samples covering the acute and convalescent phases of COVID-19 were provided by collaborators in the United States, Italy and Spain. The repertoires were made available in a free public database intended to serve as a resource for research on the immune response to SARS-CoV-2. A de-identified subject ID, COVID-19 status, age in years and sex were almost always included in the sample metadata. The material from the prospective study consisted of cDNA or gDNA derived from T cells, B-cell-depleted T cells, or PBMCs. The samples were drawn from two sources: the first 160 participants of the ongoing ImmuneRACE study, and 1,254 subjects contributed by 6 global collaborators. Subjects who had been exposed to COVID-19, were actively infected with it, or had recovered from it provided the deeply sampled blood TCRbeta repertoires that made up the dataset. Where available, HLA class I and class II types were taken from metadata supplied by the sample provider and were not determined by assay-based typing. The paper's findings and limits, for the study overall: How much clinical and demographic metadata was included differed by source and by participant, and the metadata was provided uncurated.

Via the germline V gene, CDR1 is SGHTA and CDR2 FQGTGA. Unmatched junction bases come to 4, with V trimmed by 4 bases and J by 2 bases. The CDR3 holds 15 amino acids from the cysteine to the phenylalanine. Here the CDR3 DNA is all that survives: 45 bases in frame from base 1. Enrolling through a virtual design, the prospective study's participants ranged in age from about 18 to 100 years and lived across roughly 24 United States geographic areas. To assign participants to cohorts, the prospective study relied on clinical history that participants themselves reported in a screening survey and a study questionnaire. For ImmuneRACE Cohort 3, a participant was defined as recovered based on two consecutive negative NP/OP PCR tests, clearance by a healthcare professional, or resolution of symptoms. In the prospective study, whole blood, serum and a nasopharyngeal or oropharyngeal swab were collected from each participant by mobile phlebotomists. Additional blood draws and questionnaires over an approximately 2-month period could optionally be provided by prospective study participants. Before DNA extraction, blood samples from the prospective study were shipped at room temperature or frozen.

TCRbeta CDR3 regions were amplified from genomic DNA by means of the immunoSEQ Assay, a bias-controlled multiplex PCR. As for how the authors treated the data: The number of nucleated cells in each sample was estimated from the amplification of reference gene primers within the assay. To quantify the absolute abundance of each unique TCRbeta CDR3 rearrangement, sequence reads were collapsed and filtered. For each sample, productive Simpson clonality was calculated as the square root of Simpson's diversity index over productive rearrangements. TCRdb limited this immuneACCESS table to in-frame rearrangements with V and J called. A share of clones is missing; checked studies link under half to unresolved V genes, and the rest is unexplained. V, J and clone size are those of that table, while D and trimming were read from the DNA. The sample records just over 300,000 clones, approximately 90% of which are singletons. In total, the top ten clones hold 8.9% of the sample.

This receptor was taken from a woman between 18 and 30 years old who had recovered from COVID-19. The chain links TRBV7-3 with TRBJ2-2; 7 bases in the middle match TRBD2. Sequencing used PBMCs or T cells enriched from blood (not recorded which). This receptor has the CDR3 CASSSGLGNTGELFF. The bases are TGTGCCAGCAGCTCAGGACTAGGAAACACCGGGGAGCTGTTTTTT.